These T cell receptor beta chains were read from a single sample in a study of memory CD4+ T cells and cytomegalovirus serostatus. Sequenced by immunoSEQ multiplex PCR; TCRdb stores in-frame clones only, minus some. The table records some 66,000 clones, about 70% of them present only once. The sample taken for sequencing was memory CD4+ T cells from blood. The receptors stem from an adult in good health and CMV-seropositive. CDR3s include the opening cysteine and the closing phenylalanine or tryptophan. Fields, in order: clone size, V gene, J gene, D gene, CDR3 DNA, CDR3 protein. D genes are given only for firm matches. Clone size is not always given. Where it is, it says once, few, many or a class for expanded clones.

clone_size: -; v_call: TRBV11-2; j_call: TRBJ2-2; d_call: -; cdr3_nt: TGTGCCAGCAGCTTAGCGGGAACCGGGGAGCTGTTTTTT; cdr3_aa: CASSLAGTGELFF
clone_size: -; v_call: TRBV7-9; j_call: TRBJ1-4; d_call: TRBD1; cdr3_nt: TGTGCCAGCAGCTTAGGGGATGGGACAGGGAATGAAAAACTGTTTTTT; cdr3_aa: CASSLGDGTGNEKLFF
clone_size: once; v_call: TRBV6-1; j_call: TRBJ1-4; d_call: -; cdr3_nt: TGTGCCAGCAGTGAAGAGATCAGGGGAGCGGCAACTAATGAAAAACTGTTTTTT; cdr3_aa: CASSEEIRGAATNEKLFF
clone_size: few; v_call: TRBV7-9; j_call: TRBJ2-1; d_call: -; cdr3_nt: TGTGCCAGCAGCTTGATGAAGGGGGGGGCCGGCAGAGAGCAGTTCTTC; cdr3_aa: CASSLMKGGAGREQFF
clone_size: few; v_call: TRBV19; j_call: TRBJ2-3; d_call: -; cdr3_nt: TGTGCCAGTATGCAGGGGACAGATACGCAGTATTTT; cdr3_aa: CASMQGTDTQYF
clone_size: few; v_call: TRBV6-6; j_call: TRBJ1-5; d_call: -; cdr3_nt: TGTGCCAGCACCCCCTCGGATAGCAATCAGCCCCAGCATTTT; cdr3_aa: CASTPSDSNQPQHF
clone_size: -; v_call: TRBV7-8; j_call: TRBJ2-7; d_call: -; cdr3_nt: TGTGCCAGCAGCCCCCGGACGGAAAACTACGAGCAGTACTTC; cdr3_aa: CASSPRTENYEQYF
clone_size: -; v_call: TRBV21-1; j_call: TRBJ1-5; d_call: -; cdr3_nt: TGTGCCAGCAGCAGATGCGGGCGAGGGACAGGGGAAAATCAGCCCCAGCATTTT; cdr3_aa: CASSRCGRGTGENQPQHF
clone_size: -; v_call: TRBV5-4; j_call: TRBJ1-2; d_call: TRBD1; cdr3_nt: TGTGCCAGCAGCTTGGACGACAGGGGCGGCTACACCTTC; cdr3_aa: CASSLDDRGGYTF
clone_size: -; v_call: TRBV12-1; j_call: TRBJ2-3; d_call: -; cdr3_nt: TGTGCCAGCAGCCACCGCAGCAGCACAGATACGCAGTATTTT; cdr3_aa: CASSHRSSTDTQYF
clone_size: -; v_call: TRBV5-6; j_call: TRBJ1-5; d_call: -; cdr3_nt: TGTGCCAGCAGCCGGGGCAGGGGTGGAGGCAATCAGCCCCAGCATTTT; cdr3_aa: CASSRGRGGGNQPQHF
clone_size: -; v_call: TRBV7-8; j_call: TRBJ1-6; d_call: -; cdr3_nt: TGTGCCAGCACTATAGGGGGAGCCCCTTCACCCCTCCACTTT; cdr3_aa: CASTIGGAPSPLHF
clone_size: -; v_call: TRBV12-5; j_call: TRBJ2-3; d_call: -; cdr3_nt: TGTGCTAGTGGTTTTAGTACGGATACGCAGTATTTT; cdr3_aa: CASGFSTDTQYF
clone_size: -; v_call: TRBV19; j_call: TRBJ1-5; d_call: TRBD1; cdr3_nt: TGTGCCAGTAGTGGACAGGGGGACTTTCAGCCCCAGCATTTT; cdr3_aa: CASSGQGDFQPQHF
clone_size: -; v_call: TRBV19; j_call: TRBJ2-2; d_call: -; cdr3_nt: TGTGCCAGTAACTGGAACACCGGGGAGCTGTTTTTT; cdr3_aa: CASNWNTGELFF
clone_size: -; v_call: TRBV6-1; j_call: TRBJ2-1; d_call: -; cdr3_nt: TGTGCCAGCAGTGAATATAGCCGAAATGAGCAGTTCTTC; cdr3_aa: CASSEYSRNEQFF
clone_size: few; v_call: TRBV11-1; j_call: TRBJ2-7; d_call: -; cdr3_nt: TGTGCCAGCAGCTCCCGAGGGGTTCCGAGCGAGCAGTACTTC; cdr3_aa: CASSSRGVPSEQYF
clone_size: -; v_call: TRBV5-1; j_call: TRBJ2-1; d_call: TRBD2; cdr3_nt: TGCGCCAGCAGCCCAAATAGCGGGGTAGGGCAGTTCTTC; cdr3_aa: CASSPNSGVGQFF